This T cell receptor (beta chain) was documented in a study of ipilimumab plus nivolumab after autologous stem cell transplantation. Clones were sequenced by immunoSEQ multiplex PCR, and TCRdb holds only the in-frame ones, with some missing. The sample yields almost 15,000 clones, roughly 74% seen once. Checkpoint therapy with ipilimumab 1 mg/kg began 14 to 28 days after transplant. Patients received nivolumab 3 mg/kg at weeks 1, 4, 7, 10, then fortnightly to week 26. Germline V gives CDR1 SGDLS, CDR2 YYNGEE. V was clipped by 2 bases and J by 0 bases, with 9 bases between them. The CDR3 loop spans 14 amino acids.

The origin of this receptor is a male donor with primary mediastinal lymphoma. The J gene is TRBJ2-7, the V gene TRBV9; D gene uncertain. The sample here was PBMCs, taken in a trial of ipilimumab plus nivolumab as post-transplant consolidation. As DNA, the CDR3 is TGTGCCAGCAGCGTGCGCGGAGCCTCCTACGAGCAGTACTTC. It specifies CASSVRGASYEQYF.